This section outlines one T cell receptor beta chain sequence together with its context. TCRdb's table, derived via immunoSEQ multiplex PCR, lists solely in-frame clones and lacks some. This table lists 150,000 to 200,000 clones. This entry belongs to a study of control samples from healthy donors and cancer patients. V shed 6 bases and J shed 1 base, with 19 bases lying between them. Germline V gives CDR1 KGHSH, CDR2 LQKENI. This CDR3 has 16 residues. This sequence joins TRBV18 and TRBJ2-7; TRBD1 might be the D (6 bases). This TCR derives from a woman under 40 in good health. Sequencing was done on a sample of blood. CDR3 protein: CASSPLRTGHSYEQYF. The CDR3 nucleotides read TGTGCCAGCTCCCCGCTTAGAACAGGGCATTCCTACGAGCAGTACTTC.